Shown below are 24 T cell receptor beta chains from a single sample sequenced in a study of T cells expressing NK-cell markers. TCRdb processed the 5' RACE reads again and assigns one entry to each CDR3 protein, with no DNA. The table lists some 440,000 distinct CDR3 sequences. Sequencing input: blood T cells: a sorted CD56 or NKG2C T cell subset, CD4+ or CD8+ T cells, or bulk PBMC T cells (not recorded which). The source of these receptors is a woman between 45 and 60 years old in good health.

The chain recombines TRBV12-3 or TRBV12-4 with TRBJ1-2; with no DNA, the TCRdb D assignment of TRBD1 cannot be verified. The CDR3 runs 11 residues. The CDR3 loop reads CASGWTGGYTF.

The chain couples TRBV7-8 to TRBJ2-5; the D gene TCRdb calls, TRBD2, cannot be checked with no DNA. Germline CDR1 SGHVS, CDR2 FQNEAQ. The CDR3 has 14 residues. CDR3 residues: CASSLEAHQETQYF.

CDR3 in amino acids: CATGTTHEQYF. The rearrangement uses TRBV12-3 or TRBV12-4 and TRBJ2-7; TCRdb indicates TRBD1, and absent DNA this call remains unverified. This CDR3 is 11 amino acids long.

CDR3 loop: CASSEFPEGGQYF. V is TRBV25-1 and J is TRBJ2-7; there is no DNA to check the TCRdb D call of TRBD1. Germline loops: CDR1 MGHDK, CDR2 SYGVNS. This CDR3 region has 13 residues.

The chain has TRBV5-1 and TRBJ2-7; as DNA is missing, the TRBD2 call by TCRdb cannot be tested. The CDR3 is 15 residues long. Looked up from germline, CDR1 is SGHRS and CDR2 is YFSETQ. CDR3: CASSAAGTITYEQYF. Filled out from reference TRBV5-1 and TRBJ2-7, the complete variable domain reads KAGVTQTPRYLIKTRGQQVTLSCSPISGHRSVSWYQQTPGQGLQFLFEYFSETQRNKGNFPGRFSGRQFSNSRSEMNVSTLELGDSALYLCASSAAGTITYEQYFGPGTRLTVT.

This chain connects TRBV20-1 to TRBJ1-4. This CDR3 comprises 14 residues. Germline lookup yields CDR1 DFQATT and CDR2 SNEGSKA (reference sequence). CDR3 sequence: CSAAGPARWEKLFF.

This sequence joins TRBV5-1 and TRBJ2-3. The V gene's germline CDR1 is SGHRS and CDR2 YFSETQ. This CDR3 has 15 amino acids. The CDR3 sequence: CASSGGELVTDTQYF.

The CDR3 region is CASSLGAGSPLHF. This chain uses TRBV5-1 with TRBJ1-6. This CDR3 is 13 amino acids long. From germline, CDR1 is SGHRS and CDR2 YFSETQ. Full variable domain (remainder filled in from reference TRBV5-1 and TRBJ1-6): KAGVTQTPRYLIKTRGQQVTLSCSPISGHRSVSWYQQTPGQGLQFLFEYFSETQRNKGNFPGRFSGRQFSNSRSEMNVSTLELGDSALYLCASSLGAGSPLHFGNGTRLTVT.

The V call is TRBV5-1, the J call TRBJ1-5. The CDR3 length is 13 residues. From germline, CDR1 is SGHRS and CDR2 YFSETQ. This CDR3 is CASSPAGRQPQHF.

V and J are TRBV7-9 and TRBJ2-5; TCRdb outputs TRBD2, but without DNA this stays unchecked. Germline-derived CDR1 and CDR2 are SEHNR and FQNEAQ (reference sequence). The CDR3 consists of 16 residues. The CDR3 spells CASSPGIAEPQETQYF.

V gene TRBV20-1 combines with J gene TRBJ1-3; checking the TCRdb D call of TRBD1 is not possible without DNA. This CDR3 region has 16 residues. Per the germline V gene, CDR1 is DFQATT and CDR2 is SNEGSKA (reference sequence). The CDR3 sequence: CSATVLQGGHGNTIYF.

This chain connects TRBV11-1 to TRBJ2-1; TCRdb's D gene call, TRBD1, goes unchecked for lack of DNA. This CDR3 has 14 amino acids. CDR1 is SGHAT and CDR2 is FQDESV in the germline V gene (reference sequence). The CDR3 sequence: CASRRGTESDEQFF.

V usage is TRBV7-9 and J usage is TRBJ2-1. CDR3 length equals 15 residues. Germline V gene lookup returns CDR1 SEHNR and CDR2 FQNEAQ (reference sequence). The CDR3 loop is CASSKAGSFFYEQFF.

V usage is TRBV18 and J usage is TRBJ1-1; TCRdb indicates TRBD1, and absent DNA this call remains unverified. The CDR3 extends over 15 amino acids. Per germline, CDR1 KGHSH and CDR2 LQKENI. The CDR3 here is CASSPGQASNTEAFF. Combining the CDR3 with reference TRBV18 and TRBJ1-1 gives the whole variable domain NAGVMQNPRHLVRRRGQEARLRCSPMKGHSHVYWYRQLPEEGLKFMVYLQKENIIDESGMPKERFSAEFPKEGPSILRIQQVVRGDSAAYFCASSPGQASNTEAFFGQGTRLTVV.

J is TRBJ2-7 and V is TRBV12-3 or TRBV12-4; lacking DNA, the TRBD2 call made by TCRdb goes unchecked. The CDR3 is 15 residues long. The CDR3 here is CASSLSSGYSYEQYF.

The chain has TRBV4-1 and TRBJ2-1. The CDR3 is made up of 16 amino acids. Germline V gene data show CDR1 as MGHRA and CDR2 as YSYEKL. The CDR3 sequence: CASSQSEGAYYNEQFF.

The chain has TRBV7-2 and TRBJ2-3; TCRdb returns TRBD2, unconfirmable since there is no DNA. The CDR3 has 15 amino acids. Germline loops: CDR1 SGHTA, CDR2 FQGNSA. The CDR3 protein is CASSTRTSGTDTQYF.

J is TRBJ1-1 and V is TRBV28. This CDR3 region has 13 residues. CDR1 is MDHEN, CDR2 SYDVKM, per germline. This CDR3 is CASTTPAWGEAFF.

The genes are TRBV20-1 and TRBJ1-2; TCRdb proposes TRBD1, but this gene call is untestable without DNA. Germline CDR1 reads DFQATT; CDR2 reads SNEGSKA (reference sequence). This CDR3 has 15 amino acids. The chain's CDR3 is CSARVTGTGNYGYTF.

The chain recombines TRBV6-5 with TRBJ2-7; TCRdb designates TRBD2, a call that cannot be tested without DNA. Germline V lookup: CDR1 MNHEY, CDR2 SVGAGI. The length of the CDR3 is 16 residues. This chain's CDR3 is CASSYLAGLAAYEQYF.

V is TRBV5-1 and J is TRBJ1-6; no DNA is available, so the TRBD1 call from TCRdb remains unchecked. Germline V gives CDR1 SGHRS, CDR2 YFSETQ. The CDR3 is 14 amino acids. The CDR3 protein is CASSSETGSITLHF.

The chain is built from TRBV24-1 and TRBJ2-5; TCRdb picks TRBD2, but there is no DNA to check that call. The length of the CDR3 is 15 residues. The germline V gene encodes CDR1 KGHDR and CDR2 SFDVKD. CDR3 residues: CATSEGGAGKETQYF.

This chain links TRBV4-1 with TRBJ2-7; TCRdb picks TRBD2, but there is no DNA to check that call. This CDR3 has 15 amino acids. The V gene's germline CDR1 is MGHRA and CDR2 YSYEKL. The CDR3 protein is CASSRFSGGRREQYF.

This chain joins TRBV20-1 and TRBJ2-3. The V gene's germline CDR1 is DFQATT and CDR2 SNEGSKA (reference sequence). CDR3 length: 14 amino acids. CDR3 residues: CSARTWEITDTQYF.